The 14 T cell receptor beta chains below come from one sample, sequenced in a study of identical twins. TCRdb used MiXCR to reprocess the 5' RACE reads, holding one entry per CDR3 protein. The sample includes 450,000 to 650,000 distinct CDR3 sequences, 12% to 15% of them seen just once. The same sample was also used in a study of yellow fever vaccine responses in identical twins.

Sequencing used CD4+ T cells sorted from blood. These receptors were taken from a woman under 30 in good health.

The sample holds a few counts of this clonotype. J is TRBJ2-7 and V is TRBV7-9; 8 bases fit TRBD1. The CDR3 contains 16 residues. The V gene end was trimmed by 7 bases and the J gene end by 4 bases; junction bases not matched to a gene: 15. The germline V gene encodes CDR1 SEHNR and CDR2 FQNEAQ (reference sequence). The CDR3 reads CASTFGTGGLSYEQYF. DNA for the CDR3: TGTGCCAGCACCTTTGGAACAGGGGGGTTATCGTACGAGCAGTACTTC.

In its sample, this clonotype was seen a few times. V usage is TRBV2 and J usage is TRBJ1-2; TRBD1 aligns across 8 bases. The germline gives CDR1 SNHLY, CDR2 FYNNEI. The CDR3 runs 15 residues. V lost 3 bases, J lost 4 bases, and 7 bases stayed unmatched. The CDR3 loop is CASSEGQERGYGYTF. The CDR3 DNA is TGTGCCAGCAGTGAGGGACAGGAGCGTGGCTATGGCTACACCTTC.

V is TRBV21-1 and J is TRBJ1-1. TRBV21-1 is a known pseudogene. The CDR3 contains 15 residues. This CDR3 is CASSYTGPGDTEAFF. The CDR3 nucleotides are TGTGCCAGCAGTTATACAGGGCCCGGGGACACTGAAGCTTTCTTT.

The CDR3 loop reads CASSEMGGGAASGNHEQFF. As DNA, the CDR3 is TGCGCCAGCAGTGAGATGGGAGGGGGTGCGGCTAGCGGGAACCATGAGCAGTTCTTC. This chain links TRBV10-2 with TRBJ2-1; 9 bases fit TRBD2. With V trimmed by 2 bases and J by 8 bases, 19 bases remained unmatched. Germline CDR1 WSHSY, CDR2 SAAADI. This CDR3 is built from 19 residues.

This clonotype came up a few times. The CDR3 sequence is CASSLGHRVKETQYF. The DNA of the CDR3 is TGCGCCAGCAGCTTGGGTCACAGAGTAAAAGAGACCCAGTACTTC. This chain links TRBV5-1 with TRBJ2-5; D remains ambiguous. The CDR3 runs 15 residues. Germline V gene lookup returns CDR1 SGHRS and CDR2 YFSETQ. V gave up 0 bases and J gave up 3 bases, with 12 bases separating them.

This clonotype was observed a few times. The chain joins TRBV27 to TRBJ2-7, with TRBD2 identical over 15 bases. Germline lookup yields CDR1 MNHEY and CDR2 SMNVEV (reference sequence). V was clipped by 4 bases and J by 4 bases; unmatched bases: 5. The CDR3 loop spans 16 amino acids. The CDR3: CASSSRTSGRDYEQYF. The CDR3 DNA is TGTGCCAGCAGTTCCCGGACTAGCGGGAGGGATTACGAGCAGTACTTC.

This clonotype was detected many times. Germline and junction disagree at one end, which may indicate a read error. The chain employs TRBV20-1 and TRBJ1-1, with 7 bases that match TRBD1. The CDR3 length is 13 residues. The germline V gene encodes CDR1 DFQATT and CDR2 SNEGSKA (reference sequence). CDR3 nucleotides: TGCAGTGCTAGAGAGCCGGGACAGCCACACGAAAAATTT. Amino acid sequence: CSAREPGQPHEKF.

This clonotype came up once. The CDR3 loop reads CATTPGLANYEQYF. CDR3 DNA sequence: TGTGCCACCACCCCGGGACTAGCGAACTACGAGCAGTACTTC. The V call is TRBV24-1, the J call TRBJ2-7, with 10 bases aligning to TRBD2. In germline, CDR1 is KGHDR, CDR2 SFDVKD. J lost 3 bases, V lost 8 bases, and 6 bases had no gene match. The CDR3 covers 14 residues.

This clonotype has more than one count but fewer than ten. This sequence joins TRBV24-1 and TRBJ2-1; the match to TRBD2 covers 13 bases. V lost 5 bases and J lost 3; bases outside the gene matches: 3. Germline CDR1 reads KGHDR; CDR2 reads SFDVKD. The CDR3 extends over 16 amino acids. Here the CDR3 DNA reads TGTGCCACCAGTGCAACTAGCGGGAGGGTCTACAATGAGCAGTTCTTC. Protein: CATSATSGRVYNEQFF.

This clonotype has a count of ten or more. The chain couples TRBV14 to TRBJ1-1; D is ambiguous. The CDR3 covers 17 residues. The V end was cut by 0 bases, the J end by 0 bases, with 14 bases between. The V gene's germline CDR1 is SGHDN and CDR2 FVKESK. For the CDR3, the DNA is TGTGCCAGCAGCCAAGATTGGCGGTTCTTTTTGAACACTGAAGCTTTCTTT. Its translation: CASSQDWRFFLNTEAFF.

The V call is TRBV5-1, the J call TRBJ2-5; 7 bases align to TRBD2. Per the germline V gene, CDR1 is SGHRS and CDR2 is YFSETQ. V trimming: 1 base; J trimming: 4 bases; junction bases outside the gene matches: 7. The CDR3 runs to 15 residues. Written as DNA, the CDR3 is TGCGCCAGCAGCTTGCGGGGGGTTGGGCGAGAGACCCAGTACTTC. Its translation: CASSLRGVGRETQYF.

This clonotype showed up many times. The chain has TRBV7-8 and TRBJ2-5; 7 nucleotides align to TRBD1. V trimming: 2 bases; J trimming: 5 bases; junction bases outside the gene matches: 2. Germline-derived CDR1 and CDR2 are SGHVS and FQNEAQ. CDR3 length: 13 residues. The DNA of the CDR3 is TGTGCCAGCAGCTTACTACAGGGGGAGACCCAGTACTTC. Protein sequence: CASSLLQGETQYF.

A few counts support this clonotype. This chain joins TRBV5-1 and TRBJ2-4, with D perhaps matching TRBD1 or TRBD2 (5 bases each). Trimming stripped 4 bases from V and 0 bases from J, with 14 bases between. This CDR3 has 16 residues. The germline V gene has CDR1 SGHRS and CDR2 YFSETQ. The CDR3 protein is CASSHHSGTAKNIQYF. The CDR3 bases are TGCGCCAGCAGCCACCATTCCGGGACAGCCAAAAACATTCAGTACTTC.

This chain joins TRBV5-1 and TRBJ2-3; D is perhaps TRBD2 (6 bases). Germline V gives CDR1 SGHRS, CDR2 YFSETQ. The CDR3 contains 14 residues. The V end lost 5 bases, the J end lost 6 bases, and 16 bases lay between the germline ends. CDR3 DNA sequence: TGCGCCAGCAGATCCCAGGCTGGAGGGGATACGCAGTATTTT. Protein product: CASRSQAGGDTQYF.